The rows below give T cell receptor beta chains drawn from one sample of a study of OX40 agonist ivuxolimab in advanced cancers. Clones were read by immunoSEQ multiplex PCR, and TCRdb kept only the in-frame ones, dropping some. This sample has approximately 20,000 clones, with about 88% found just once. Sequencing used CD4+ or CD8+ T cells sorted from blood, obtained in a trial of the OX40 agonist ivuxolimab. The receptors shown here come from an adult with an advanced solid tumor such as melanoma, head and neck, liver or kidney cancer. CDR3s include the opening cysteine and the closing phenylalanine or tryptophan. Fields, in order: clone size, J gene, V gene, D gene, CDR3 DNA, CDR3 protein. The D gene is left open where the match is weak. Clone size is given for some rows only: seen once, a few or many times, or a class if the clone is expanded.

- | TRBJ2-3 | TRBV7-3 | TRBD2 | TGTGCCAGCAGCGGGGCCCCGGGGGGGGAAGCCTGCACAGATACGCAGTATTTT | CASSGAPGGEACTDTQYF
medium-sized | TRBJ2-1 | TRBV4-1 | - | TGCGCCAGCAGCCAGGAGGACCCAGCGTGGGAGCAGTTCTTC | CASSQEDPAWEQFF
- | TRBJ2-2 | TRBV4-1 | - | TGCGCCAGCAGCCAAGATAGTCCGTTCGCGAACACCGGGGAGCTGTTTTTT | CASSQDSPFANTGELFF
- | TRBJ1-4 | TRBV19 | - | TGTGCCAGTAGTACTGGGTCTAATGAAAAACTGTTTTTT | CASSTGSNEKLFF
- | TRBJ1-2 | TRBV28 | - | TGTGCCAGCAGTTTCCCCCACAGGAGCGGGAGCTACACCTTC | CASSFPHRSGSYTF
- | TRBJ1-1 | TRBV7-2 | - | TGTGCCAGCAGCCGCCAAGTTGGGAGGACTGAAGCTTTCTTT | CASSRQVGRTEAFF
- | TRBJ2-2 | TRBV7-2 | - | TGTGCCAGCAGCGTTGCGCGGGCGAACACCGGGGAGCTGTTTTTT | CASSVARANTGELFF
few | TRBJ1-1 | TRBV28 | - | TGTGCCAGCAGACCTCATACAGGGTCTGGTACTGAAGCTTTCTTT | CASRPHTGSGTEAFF
- | TRBJ2-1 | TRBV30 | - | TGTGCCTGGAACGGCAGGGAGTCCTACAATGAGCAGTTCTTC | CAWNGRESYNEQFF
- | TRBJ1-2 | TRBV2 | - | TGTGCCAGCAGTGATCCGGGGGGCAACTATGGCTACACCTTC | CASSDPGGNYGYTF
- | TRBJ2-3 | TRBV30 | TRBD2 | TGTGCCTGCGGTTGGGGGGGAGATACGCAGTATTTT | CACGWGGDTQYF
- | TRBJ2-1 | TRBV7-7 | TRBD2 | TGTGCCAGCAGCTTAGGCGGGGGGCCTAACAATGAGCAGTTCTTC | CASSLGGGPNNEQFF
- | TRBJ1-5 | TRBV19 | TRBD1 | TGTGCCAGTAGTATATGGGGACAGGGCAATCAGCCCCAGCATTTT | CASSIWGQGNQPQHF
- | TRBJ2-4 | TRBV21-1 | - | TGTGCCAGCAGCATTACCGGGACAGGGAATAGGGCGGCCAAAAACATTCAGTACTTC | CASSITGTGNRAAKNIQYF
- | TRBJ2-5 | TRBV7-7 | TRBD2 | TGTGCTAGCAGCAAACTAGCGGGAGGGCCGGGCGAGACCCAGTACTTC | CASSKLAGGPGETQYF
- | TRBJ2-7 | TRBV6-5 | TRBD2 | TGTGCCAGCAGTTACTCTAGCGGGAGCTACGAGCAGTACTTC | CASSYSSGSYEQYF
- | TRBJ2-2 | TRBV5-1 | - | TGCGCCAGCCGGAGAGCGTTAGCGAACACCGGGGAGCTGTTTTTT | CASRRALANTGELFF
- | TRBJ2-2 | TRBV19 | TRBD2 | TGTGCCAGTAGTGGGGGACTAGCGGGGAGCGGGGAGCTGTTTTTT | CASSGGLAGSGELFF
- | TRBJ1-2 | TRBV29-1 | - | TGCAGCGTTGAAGATCGAGGGGCTGCTGGCTACACCTTC | CSVEDRGAAGYTF
- | TRBJ2-1 | TRBV7-8 | TRBD2 | TGTGCCAGCAGCTTAGACAGGACTAGCGGGCCTAGCTCCTACAATGAGCAGTTCTTC | CASSLDRTSGPSSYNEQFF
- | TRBJ2-1 | TRBV5-6 | - | TGTGCCAGCAGCTCCTACAATGAGCAGTTCTTC | CASSSYNEQFF
- | TRBJ1-1 | TRBV2 | TRBD1 | TGTGCCAGCAGTGGGGCAGGGGGCGTGAACACTGAAGCTTTCTTT | CASSGAGGVNTEAFF
- | TRBJ1-5 | TRBV28 | TRBD1 | TGTGCCAGCAGTCCCCTTCACAGGGGGCGTAGTCAGCCCCAGCATTTT | CASSPLHRGRSQPQHF
once | TRBJ2-2 | TRBV11-2 | TRBD1 | TGTGCCAGCAGCCTACACAGGGGCCCGAACACCGGGGAGCTGTTTTTT | CASSLHRGPNTGELFF
- | TRBJ2-1 | TRBV7-9 | TRBD2 | TGTGCCAGCAGACAACTGCGGGGGAGGGCTAACAATGAGCAGTTCTTC | CASRQLRGRANNEQFF
- | TRBJ2-3 | TRBV7-3 | - | TGTGCCAGCAGCTTATGGGGGCTCCTCACAGATACGCAGTATTTT | CASSLWGLLTDTQYF
- | TRBJ1-1 | TRBV19 | - | TGTGCCAGTAGTCCCCGGGGACCTAACACTGAAGCTTTCTTT | CASSPRGPNTEAFF
- | TRBJ2-7 | TRBV28 | TRBD2 | TGTGCCAGCAGTTTCTCTCTAGCGGGCCTAGCCTACGAGCAGTACTTC | CASSFSLAGLAYEQYF
once | TRBJ2-3 | TRBV6-4 | - | TGTGCCACCCGGAAGGCAGATACGCAGTATTTT | CATRKADTQYF
once | TRBJ2-1 | TRBV14 | - | TGTGCCAGCAGCCAGCTGTACAATGAGCAGTTCTTC | CASSQLYNEQFF
- | TRBJ2-7 | TRBV5-8 | - | TGTGCCAGCAGCTTGAGATGGGGTTCGTACGAGCAGTACTTC | CASSLRWGSYEQYF